A single sample gave rise to the 4 T cell receptor beta chains below, sequenced in a study of CD8 T cells in ankylosing spondylitis. TCRdb called the 5' RACE reads again in MiXCR, with one record for every CDR3 protein. The sample includes about 150,000 distinct CDR3 sequences, 6% to 8.5% seen only once; the top ten take roughly 12%. Sequencing used blood, either unsorted or a sorted T cell fraction (not recorded which). These receptors all come from a female donor with ankylosing spondylitis or in good health (not recorded which).

This clonotype was seen more than once but under ten times. J is TRBJ2-7 and V is TRBV20-1, with 11 nucleotides matching TRBD2. Germline CDR1 reads DFQATT; CDR2 reads SNEGSKA (reference sequence). The length of the CDR3 is 15 residues. V shed 3 bases and J 7 bases; nucleotides not matched to a gene: 11. The CDR3 reads CSARVASGGWQEQYF. As DNA, the CDR3 is TGCAGTGCTAGGGTGGCTAGCGGGGGGTGGCAAGAGCAGTACTTC.

This clonotype was detected ten times or more. This chain uses TRBV6-2 or TRBV6-3 with TRBJ2-3, with 8 bases fitting TRBD1. The CDR3 is made up of 18 amino acids. The V gene end was trimmed by 5 bases and the J gene end by 1 base; junction bases not matched to a gene: 14. From germline, CDR1 is MNHEY and CDR2 SVGEGT. This CDR3 is CASSPPGQERGRTDTQYF. CDR3 in DNA: TGTGCCAGCAGTCCGCCGGGACAGGAACGAGGTCGCACAGATACGCAGTATTTT.

This clonotype appeared many times. The chain joins TRBV11-2 to TRBJ2-2, with a possible D match to TRBD1 (5 bases). CDR3 length equals 15 residues. The germline V gene encodes CDR1 SGHAT and CDR2 FQNNGV. The V gene lost 6 bases and the J gene lost 4 bases, with 15 bases spanning the gap. CDR3 region: CASRFKEDTTGELFF. In nucleotides, the CDR3 is TGTGCCAGCAGATTTAAAGAGGACACCACCGGGGAGCTGTTTTTT.

This clonotype showed up many times. CDR3 region: CAISESAAYEQYF. CDR3 sequence (DNA): TGTGCCATCAGTGAGTCGGCGGCCTACGAGCAGTACTTC. The rearrangement links TRBV10-3 to TRBJ2-7; no reliable D call. Germline V gives CDR1 ENHRY, CDR2 SYGVKD. This CDR3 has 13 amino acids. The germline V and J ends were trimmed by 0 bases and 2 bases, with 5 bases remaining between them.